These T cell receptor beta chains were read from a single sample in a study of shared T cell receptors in the human thymus. Clones were read by immunoSEQ multiplex PCR, and TCRdb kept only the in-frame ones, dropping some. The table records about 500,000 clones, around 82% of them present only once. This same sample was also part of a study on human thymus T cells.

The sequenced sample consisted of thymocytes. The receptors here all came from a boy younger than two with a congenital heart defect. Each CDR3 is given with its conserved first and last residue. The order of the fields is clone size, J gene, V gene, D gene, CDR3 DNA, CDR3 protein. D genes are given only for firm matches. A clone size is listed for some rows: how often the clone was seen (once, few, many), or a class if it is expanded.

abundance: -
j_gene: TRBJ2-7
v_gene: TRBV29-1
d_gene: -
CDR3nt: TGCAGCGTTAACGAGGGCCTCCCTTCCTACGAGCAGTACTTC
CDR3aa: CSVNEGLPSYEQYF

abundance: -
j_gene: TRBJ2-3
v_gene: TRBV5-1
d_gene: -
CDR3nt: TGCGCCAGCAGCTTGGTGTGCTCGCCCTCTAACACAGATACGCAGTATTTT
CDR3aa: CASSLVCSPSNTDTQYF

abundance: -
j_gene: TRBJ2-1
v_gene: TRBV29-1
d_gene: TRBD1
CDR3nt: TGCAGCGTTGAAGTAGCCGGGACAGGGGGCAGGCTAGCCATCTACAATGAGCAGTTCTTC
CDR3aa: CSVEVAGTGGRLAIYNEQFF

abundance: few
j_gene: TRBJ2-1
v_gene: TRBV30
d_gene: TRBD2
CDR3nt: TGTGCCTGCAAACCCCGGACTAGCGGTTTATACAATGAGCAGTTCTTC
CDR3aa: CACKPRTSGLYNEQFF

abundance: -
j_gene: TRBJ2-6
v_gene: TRBV6-5
d_gene: -
CDR3nt: TGTGCCAGCAGTTACTTAGTGTCCGGGGCCAACGTCCTGACTTTC
CDR3aa: CASSYLVSGANVLTF

abundance: -
j_gene: TRBJ2-1
v_gene: TRBV4-2
d_gene: -
CDR3nt: TGTGCCAGCAGCCAAGCCCCCGACTCGCTGCAGTTCTTC
CDR3aa: CASSQAPDSLQFF

abundance: -
j_gene: TRBJ2-7
v_gene: TRBV19
d_gene: TRBD2
CDR3nt: TGTGCCAGTAGCCCAGCGGGAACATACGAGCAGTACTTC
CDR3aa: CASSPAGTYEQYF

abundance: -
j_gene: TRBJ2-1
v_gene: TRBV19
d_gene: -
CDR3nt: TGTGCCAGTAGTACCGGCGGGGCTTCCTACAATGAGCAGTTCTTC
CDR3aa: CASSTGGASYNEQFF

abundance: -
j_gene: TRBJ2-7
v_gene: TRBV9
d_gene: TRBD2
CDR3nt: TGTGCCAGCAGCGTAGGTCGGGAGGGGTACGAGCAGTACTTC
CDR3aa: CASSVGREGYEQYF

abundance: -
j_gene: TRBJ2-7
v_gene: TRBV6-1
d_gene: TRBD2
CDR3nt: TGTGCCAGCAGTGAAACAGGTAGCGGGAGGGCCAGGTACGAGCAGTACTTC
CDR3aa: CASSETGSGRARYEQYF

abundance: -
j_gene: TRBJ2-1
v_gene: TRBV10-1
d_gene: -
CDR3nt: TGCGCCAGCAGCGAATATTGTCTTGGGGCCAGCTCCTACAATGAGCAGTTCTTC
CDR3aa: CASSEYCLGASSYNEQFF

abundance: -
j_gene: TRBJ2-7
v_gene: TRBV14
d_gene: -
CDR3nt: TGTGCCTGGAGGGAGGTGATAAGCTCCTACGAGCAGTACTTC
CDR3aa: CAWREVISSYEQYF

abundance: -
j_gene: TRBJ2-4
v_gene: TRBV2
d_gene: -
CDR3nt: TGTGCCAGCACCGGAAGGCGGAGGGGAATAGCCAAAAACATTCAGTACTTC
CDR3aa: CASTGRRRGIAKNIQYF

abundance: -
j_gene: TRBJ1-4
v_gene: TRBV28
d_gene: -
CDR3nt: TGTGCCAGCAGTTTTTCACAGGGAGACGAAAAACTGTTTTTT
CDR3aa: CASSFSQGDEKLFF

abundance: -
j_gene: TRBJ2-7
v_gene: TRBV11-2
d_gene: -
CDR3nt: TGTGCCAGCAGCTTAGATCCGGGACACCTAACCTACGAGCAGTACTTC
CDR3aa: CASSLDPGHLTYEQYF